One and the same sample provided the 14 T cell receptor beta chains below, sequenced in a study of T-cell reconstitution after alpha-beta-depleted transplantation in children. Using unique molecular identifiers, the investigators prepared the TCRbeta library. TCRdb re-analysed the PCR reads in MiXCR, keeping a single row per CDR3 protein. This repertoire shows roughly 400,000 distinct CDR3 sequences, around 21% found once; its top ten account for approximately 3.9%. The sample here was PBMCs from the stem cell graft donor, taken from the stem cell graft. The receptors here all came from a human donor who donated a stem cell graft to a child with acute myeloid leukemia.

The chain carries TRBV12-3 or TRBV12-4 and TRBJ2-6; D is unresolved. The CDR3 has 15 residues. V shed 1 base and J shed 2 bases, with 6 bases lying between them. The CDR3 is CASSLVEPGANVLTF. CDR3 nucleotides: TGTGCCAGCAGTTTAGTCGAACCTGGGGCCAACGTCCTGACTTTC.

A few counts support this clonotype. The rearrangement joins TRBV7-2 to TRBJ1-1; D remains ambiguous. Germline CDR1 SGHTA, CDR2 FQGNSA. The CDR3 loop spans 15 amino acids. V gave up 2 bases and J gave up 1 base, with 11 bases separating them. The CDR3 sequence is CASSLSMGRNTEAFF. CDR3 coding DNA: TGTGCCAGCAGCTTATCAATGGGGAGGAACACTGAAGCTTTCTTT. Full variable domain (outside the CDR3, taken from reference TRBV7-2 and TRBJ1-1): GAGVSQSPSNKVTEKGKDVELRCDPISGHTALYWYRQSLGQGLEFLIYFQGNSAPDKSGLPSDRFSAERTGGSVSTLTIQRTQQEDSAVYLCASSLSMGRNTEAFFGQGTRLTVV.

Many counts were recorded for this clonotype. The genes are TRBV24-1 and TRBJ2-3; 7 positions agree with TRBD2. Trimming cost V 0 bases and J 2 bases; bases outside gene matches: 4. CDR3 length equals 16 residues. Germline values: CDR1 KGHDR, CDR2 SFDVKD. The CDR3 reads CATSDLSSGTTDTQYF. Written as DNA, the CDR3 is TGTGCCACCAGTGATTTGTCTAGCGGTACCACAGATACGCAGTATTTT.

Comment on this clonotype: This could be a read error, since a much larger clone is one nucleotide away. The chain combines TRBV29-1 with TRBJ1-5; 9 bases match TRBD1. The CDR3 is 12 amino acids. The V gene's germline CDR1 is SQVTM and CDR2 ANQGSEA. Here the CDR3 DNA reads TGCAGCGCTCTGACAGGGGGGCAGCCCGAGCATTTT. Its translation: CSALTGGQPEHF.

The rearrangement uses TRBV12-3 or TRBV12-4 and TRBJ1-1, with TRBD1 as a possible D gene (5 bases). The CDR3 runs to 14 residues. V shed 4 bases and J shed 5 bases, with 14 bases lying between them. CDR3 DNA: TGTGCCAGCAGTTACACGACAGAGGGAACTGAAGCTTTCTTT. Its protein is CASSYTTEGTEAFF.

This clonotype was picked up one time. V gene TRBV3-1 combines with J gene TRBJ2-1; 9 nucleotides line up with TRBD1. The CDR3 is 14 residues long. V lost 2 bases, J lost 9 bases, and 5 bases stayed unmatched. Germline V gene data show CDR1 as LGHDT and CDR2 as YNNKEL (reference sequence). In DNA form, the CDR3 reads TGTGCCAGCAGCCAAAGGACAGGGGATAGTGAGCAGTTCTTC. Protein: CASSQRTGDSEQFF.

CDR3 in DNA: TGCAGTGCCGAGGGGACTAGCGGGGGGGGTGGGGAGACCCAGTACTTC. Amino acid sequence: CSAEGTSGGGGETQYF. The chain employs TRBV20-1 and TRBJ2-5; 16 nucleotides agree with TRBD2. CDR1 is DFQATT, CDR2 SNEGSKA, per germline (reference sequence). The CDR3 has 16 amino acids. The junction had 9 bases not matched to a gene; V was cut back by 6 bases and J by 5 bases.

A few counts support this clonotype. V gene TRBV27 combines with J gene TRBJ1-5, with D possibly matching TRBD1 (5 bases). The germline gives CDR1 MNHEY, CDR2 SMNVEV (reference sequence). The CDR3 is made up of 14 amino acids. With 5 bases removed from V and 7 bases from J, the gap between germline ends came to 15 bases. The DNA of the CDR3 is TGTGCCAGCAGTGGCAGGGAAGGAGGGCAGCCCCAGCATTTT. Translating gives CASSGREGGQPQHF.

CDR3 residues: CASSAGLAGAEQFF. DNA for the CDR3: TGTGCCAGCAGCGCGGGACTAGCGGGAGCTGAGCAGTTCTTC. V is TRBV9 and J is TRBJ2-1, with 14 bases fitting TRBD2. Germline loops: CDR1 SGDLS, CDR2 YYNGEE. This CDR3 region has 14 residues. The junction had 2 bases not matched to a gene; V was cut back by 3 bases and J by 9 bases. Looking up the rest from reference TRBV9 and TRBJ2-1 gives the full variable domain: DSGVTQTPKHLITATGQRVTLRCSPRSGDLSVYWYQQSLDQGLQFLIQYYNGEERAKGNILERFSAQQFPDLHSELNLSSLELGDSALYFCASSAGLAGAEQFFGPGTRLTVL.

In its sample, this clonotype was seen a few times. J is TRBJ2-3 and V is TRBV29-1, with D unresolved. The CDR3 has 15 residues. CDR1 SQVTM and CDR2 ANQGSEA come from the germline V gene. V shed 4 bases and J shed 5 bases, with 19 bases lying between them. DNA for the CDR3: TGCAGCGTTGCCTCGTCGGCCCCCATTGGAGATACGCAGTATTTT. Encoded protein: CSVASSAPIGDTQYF.

This clonotype was seen at least ten times. This chain joins TRBV3-1 and TRBJ2-6; D remains ambiguous. Germline V lookup: CDR1 LGHDT, CDR2 YNNKEL (reference sequence). The CDR3 contains 15 residues. V lost 0 bases to trimming and J lost 0 bases, with 3 bases between them. CDR3 DNA: TGTGCCAGCAGCCAAGACAGCTCTGGGGCCAACGTCCTGACTTTC. This translates into CASSQDSSGANVLTF.

The rearrangement joins TRBV11-3 to TRBJ2-2; D perhaps matches TRBD1 (5 bases). Germline CDR1 SGHNT, CDR2 YENEEA. The V end was cut by 5 bases, the J end by 6 bases, with 16 bases between. The CDR3 contains 15 residues. The CDR3, as DNA: TGTGCCAGCAGCCAACTCCCAGGGAAGGCCGGGGAGCTGTTTTTT. This gives the protein CASSQLPGKAGELFF.

The sample holds many counts of this clonotype. The V gene is TRBV20-1, the J gene TRBJ2-5; TRBD2 aligns across 9 bases. Germline V gene sequence: CDR1 DFQATT, CDR2 SNEGSKA (reference sequence). The CDR3 sequence is 17 residues long. The V segment lost 5 bases and the J segment 5 bases; nucleotides outside the gene matches: 18. Here the CDR3 reads CSAFTSWIAGVRETQYF. CDR3 nucleotide sequence: TGCAGTGCTTTCACCTCGTGGATAGCGGGAGTTAGGGAGACCCAGTACTTC.

J is TRBJ2-7 and V is TRBV20-1; D perhaps matches TRBD2 (6 bases). The germline V gene encodes CDR1 DFQATT and CDR2 SNEGSKA (reference sequence). Trimming left V 0 bases short and J 3 bases short, with 15 bases between. CDR3 size: 15 residues. The CDR3 loop is CSARDPAGRNYEQYF. CDR3 nucleotide sequence: TGCAGTGCTAGAGATCCGGCGGGACGGAACTACGAGCAGTACTTC.